These 26 T cell receptor beta chains were all obtained from the same sample, sequenced in a study of blood T cell repertoires in COVID-19. Repertoires were generated with immunoSEQ multiplex PCR, while TCRdb's copy carries only in-frame clones and drops some. The sample shows roughly 95,000 clones, 82% of them seen only once. The sequenced material came from peripheral blood. Source of these receptors: a man older than 75 with acute or convalescent COVID-19.

The J gene is TRBJ2-7, the V gene TRBV28; no clear D. Trimming took off 6 bases at V and 0 bases at J, with 15 bases between the two ends. The CDR3 extends over 15 amino acids. In germline, CDR1 is MDHEN, CDR2 SYDVKM. CDR3 region: CASSLGQKLSYEQYF. CDR3 nucleotide sequence: TGTGCCAGCAGCCTTGGGCAGAAGCTCTCCTACGAGCAGTACTTC. Combining the CDR3 with reference TRBV28 and TRBJ2-7 gives the whole variable domain DVKVTQSSRYLVKRTGEKVFLECVQDMDHENMFWYRQDPGLGLRLIYFSYDVKMKEKGDIPEGYSVSREKKERFSLILESASTNQTSMYLCASSLGQKLSYEQYFGPGTRLTVT.

The chain links TRBV2 to TRBJ2-7, with D maybe TRBD1 (5 bases). V lost 4 bases and J lost 4, with 14 bases in between. The CDR3 has 14 amino acids. Looked up from germline, CDR1 is SNHLY and CDR2 is FYNNEI. The CDR3 reads CASSGQPTRYEQYF. CDR3 coding DNA: TGTGCCAGCAGTGGACAGCCGACGAGGTACGAGCAGTACTTC.

The chain has TRBV19 and TRBJ1-4, with 7 nucleotides matching TRBD1. CDR1 and CDR2 (germline): LNHDA, SQIVND (reference sequence). CDR3 length equals 14 residues. The junction had 3 bases not matched to a gene; V was cut back by 4 bases and J by 4 bases. DNA of the CDR3: TGTGCCAGTAGTAGACAGGGTTTTAATGAAAAACTGTTTTTT. This encodes CASSRQGFNEKLFF. The full variable domain, rest sourced from reference TRBV19 and TRBJ1-4, is DGGITQSPKYLFRKEGQNVTLSCEQNLNHDAMYWYRQDPGQGLRLIYYSQIVNDFQKGDIAEGYSVSREKKESFPLTVTSAQKNPTAFYLCASSRQGFNEKLFFGSGTQLSVL.

The rearrangement uses TRBV5-4 and TRBJ1-2, with 8 bases lining up with TRBD1. With 3 bases clipped from V and 9 bases from J, the junction kept 10 bases outside the gene matches. This CDR3 is built from 14 residues. Per the germline V gene, CDR1 is SGHNT and CDR2 is YYREEE (reference sequence). The CDR3 loop reads CASSSKDRGLSYTF. The CDR3 DNA follows: TGTGCCAGCAGCTCTAAAGACAGGGGTCTGAGCTACACCTTC.

This clone occurred once. The V call is TRBV24-1, the J call TRBJ2-3; 10 bases fit TRBD1. Germline values: CDR1 KGHDR, CDR2 SFDVKD. Trimming took 3 bases from V and 6 from J; bases not matched to a gene: 5. This CDR3 comprises 15 residues. CDR3 nucleotide sequence: TGTGCCACCAGTGATCAGACAGGGGGCAGGGATACGCAGTATTTT. This translates into CATSDQTGGRDTQYF.

The chain couples TRBV6-1 to TRBJ1-2, with D unclear. V was pared by 2 bases and J by 4 bases, with 14 bases between. Per the germline V gene, CDR1 is MNHNS and CDR2 is SASEGT. The CDR3 contains 15 residues. CDR3 amino acids: CASSERITTRYGYTF. The CDR3 nucleotides are TGTGCCAGCAGTGAAAGGATAACTACCCGCTATGGCTACACCTTC.

The rearrangement uses TRBV7-8 and TRBJ1-6; perhaps TRBD1 as D (6 bases). The V gene lost 2 bases and the J gene lost 8 bases, with 19 bases spanning the gap. Germline values: CDR1 SGHVS, CDR2 FQNEAQ. The CDR3 runs to 17 residues. CDR3 in DNA: TGTGCCAGCAGCTTACTCGGTCGGGGGGCTCAGGATTCACCCCTCCACTTT. Amino acids: CASSLLGRGAQDSPLHF.

V is TRBV19 and J is TRBJ1-1; perhaps TRBD1 as D (5 bases). The V and J ends lost 7 bases and 4 bases respectively, with 16 bases between them. Germline CDR1 and CDR2: LNHDA and SQIVND (reference sequence). The CDR3 has 14 amino acids. The DNA for the CDR3 is TGTGCCAGTACAAGCAGGGTACAGAGCACTGAAGCTTTCTTT. Amino acid sequence: CASTSRVQSTEAFF.

This sequence joins TRBV2 and TRBJ1-5; 9 positions agree with TRBD1. V was pared by 7 bases and J by 6 bases, with 4 bases of the junction left unmatched. CDR1 and CDR2 (germline): SNHLY, FYNNEI. The CDR3 contains 13 residues. The CDR3 nucleotides read TGTGCCAGCAAGACAGGGGGAAGTCAGCCCCAGCATTTT. Translating it yields CASKTGGSQPQHF.

This clone was picked up a small number of times. J is TRBJ1-6 and V is TRBV18; D gene uncertain. Germline V gene lookup returns CDR1 KGHSH and CDR2 LQKENI. Trimming removed 0 bases from V and 5 bases from J, with 8 bases in between. The CDR3 consists of 15 residues. CDR3 sequence reads: CASSPPNRNNSPLHF. Here the CDR3 DNA reads TGTGCCAGCTCACCACCGAATAGAAATAATTCACCCCTCCACTTT.

This chain links TRBV6-5 with TRBJ2-3; tentative D call: TRBD2 (5 bases). Germline CDR1 reads MNHEY; CDR2 reads SVGAGI. The CDR3 is 14 amino acids. With 6 bases removed from V and 3 bases from J, the gap between germline ends came to 13 bases. CDR3 bases: TGTGCCAGCAGGCCCGGTGGGAGTACAGATACGCAGTATTTT. It yields the protein CASRPGGSTDTQYF.

The gene calls are TRBV29-1 and TRBJ2-6; D call uncertain. The V end lost 6 bases, the J end lost 0 bases, and 6 bases lay between the germline ends. The CDR3 consists of 13 residues. Per the germline V gene, CDR1 is SQVTM and CDR2 is ANQGSEA. CDR3 DNA: TGCAGCGTCGGAGCCTCTGGGGCCAACGTCCTGACTTTC. This codes for CSVGASGANVLTF.

The chain is built from TRBV9 and TRBJ1-2; 10 bases fit TRBD1. CDR1 and CDR2 from the germline V gene are SGDLS and YYNGEE. J gave up 4 bases and V 0 bases, and 6 bases lay outside the gene matches. The CDR3 spans 16 residues. CDR3 residues: CASSVAGDRGGYGYTF. The CDR3 DNA sequence: TGTGCCAGCAGCGTAGCTGGGGACAGGGGCGGCTATGGCTACACCTTC.

In this sample, this clone turned up once. The chain couples TRBV6-5 to TRBJ1-3; D not resolved. The ends were cut back, 5 bases at V and 6 bases at J, with 11 bases in the middle. The CDR3 loop spans 13 amino acids. Germline values: CDR1 MNHEY, CDR2 SVGAGI. The DNA for the CDR3 is TGTGCCAGCAGTCACGACATCTCAAACACCATATATTTT. Amino acid sequence: CASSHDISNTIYF.

The chain couples TRBV3-1 (or the pseudogene TRBV3-2) to TRBJ2-7, with TRBD2 as a possible D gene (5 bases). The germline V and J ends were trimmed by 1 base and 2 bases, with 9 bases remaining between them. The CDR3 loop spans 14 amino acids. The V gene's germline CDR1 is LGHDT and CDR2 YNNKEL (reference sequence). As DNA, the CDR3 is TGTGCCAGCAGCCAAGGCGGGTCGACCTACGAGCAGTACTTC. It encodes CASSQGGSTYEQYF.

This clone was seen once. This chain connects TRBV30 to TRBJ1-6; 8 nucleotides match TRBD1. Germline CDR1 and CDR2: GTSNPN and SVGIG (reference sequence). The CDR3 has 14 residues. J gave up 5 bases and V 2 bases, and 2 bases lay outside the gene matches. CDR3 protein: CAWSRGQDNSPLHF. The CDR3 coding sequence is TGTGCCTGGAGTAGGGGACAGGATAATTCACCCCTCCACTTT.

The rearrangement joins TRBV24-1 to TRBJ2-5; 15 bases are a match to TRBD2. Germline-derived CDR1 and CDR2 are KGHDR and SFDVKD. V lost 2 bases, J lost 4 bases, and 7 bases stayed unmatched. This CDR3 is 18 amino acids long. CDR3 residues: CATSDSPGTSGGRETQYF. The CDR3 DNA sequence: TGTGCCACCAGTGATTCGCCGGGGACTAGCGGGGGGAGAGAGACCCAGTACTTC.

This chain's CDR3 is CASSAATVSTDTQYF. In DNA, the CDR3 is TGTGCCAGCAGCGCTGCGACAGTTAGCACAGATACGCAGTATTTT. The rearrangement uses TRBV9 and TRBJ2-3, with TRBD1 as a possible D gene (5 bases). Germline CDR1 and CDR2: SGDLS and YYNGEE. Trimming took off 3 bases at V and 0 bases at J, with 11 bases between the two ends. The CDR3 is 15 residues long.

This clone was observed a single time. The rearrangement links TRBV13 to TRBJ1-5; no clear D. CDR1 is PRHDT, CDR2 FYEKMQ, per germline (reference sequence). This CDR3 contains 19 residues. The V gene lost 0 bases and the J gene lost 6 bases, with 24 bases spanning the gap. The DNA for the CDR3 is TGTGCCAGCAGCTTAGGACCTCGATGGGGAGCTATCTACGGTCAGCCCCAGCATTTT. Translation gives CASSLGPRWGAIYGQPQHF.

The rearrangement links TRBV18 to TRBJ2-7; TRBD2 is a possible D gene (5 bases). V lost 3 bases and J 6 bases, leaving 12 bases between the germline ends. Germline V gene sequence: CDR1 KGHSH, CDR2 LQKENI. CDR3 size: 13 residues. CDR3 sequence: CASSPAAGLEQYF. CDR3 nucleotides: TGTGCCAGCTCACCTGCGGCGGGCCTCGAGCAGTACTTC.

The chain is built from TRBV5-1 and TRBJ2-7; 9 bases align to TRBD2. The trim removed 5 bases at V and 2 bases at J, leaving 2 bases unmatched. CDR3 size: 13 residues. The germline V gene has CDR1 SGHRS and CDR2 YFSETQ. In nucleotides, the CDR3 is TGCGCCAGCAGGACTAGCGGCACCTACGAGCAGTACTTC. Translated: CASRTSGTYEQYF.

The chain recombines TRBV12-5 with TRBJ2-1; D gene uncertain. Germline CDR1 is LGHNT and CDR2 is FRNRAP. Deletions cut 4 bases from V and 0 bases from J, with 13 bases between. This CDR3 comprises 16 residues. The CDR3 region is CASGSTGSSSYNEQFF. CDR3 DNA sequence: TGTGCTAGTGGTTCGACCGGGTCCAGCTCCTACAATGAGCAGTTCTTC.

V is TRBV27 and J is TRBJ1-5, with 7 nucleotides matching TRBD1. The J segment lost 4 bases and the V segment lost 6 bases, leaving 3 bases of the junction unmatched. Germline assignment: CDR1 MNHEY and CDR2 SMNVEV (reference sequence). CDR3 length: 13 residues. CDR3 residues: CASRFRGNQPQHF. CDR3 coding DNA: TGTGCCAGCAGATTCAGGGGGAATCAGCCCCAGCATTTT.

This CDR3 reads CASSQEYAGANLFANIQYF. CDR3 nucleotides: TGCGCCAGCAGCCAAGAATACGCGGGAGCCAACCTATTCGCAAACATTCAGTACTTC. The V gene is TRBV4-3, the J gene TRBJ2-4; 7 bases align to TRBD2. Per the germline V gene, CDR1 is LGHNA and CDR2 is YSLEER. The CDR3 is 19 amino acids. The trim removed 0 bases at V and 6 bases at J, leaving 17 bases unmatched.

J is TRBJ2-5 and V is TRBV28, with 9 bases aligning to TRBD1. CDR3 length: 15 amino acids. From germline, CDR1 is MDHEN and CDR2 SYDVKM. V dropped 2 bases and J dropped 4; count of bases not matched to a gene: 5. The CDR3 sequence: CASSLQDRGGETQYF. CDR3 DNA: TGTGCCAGCAGTTTACAGGACAGGGGTGGAGAGACCCAGTACTTC.

The chain is built from TRBV5-6 and TRBJ1-6; D is perhaps TRBD1 (6 bases). CDR3 length: 13 amino acids. The V gene's germline CDR1 is SGHDT and CDR2 YYEEEE. With 6 bases removed from V and 10 bases from J, the gap between germline ends came to 14 bases. CDR3 in DNA: TGTGCCAGCACCATGTCCAGGGGCTCACCCCTCCACTTT. As protein: CASTMSRGSPLHF.